This T cell receptor (beta chain) was sequenced in a study of T cells after yellow fever vaccination. General observations from the study: Most primary-vaccination clones recurred post-booster (nearly 98% CD4, around 90% CD8). The CD4 compartment and the CD8 compartment contained a small share of clonotypes in common. Researchers report a weaker secondary response that nonetheless peaked faster, day 5 versus 15.

By 5'RACE template switching, TCR cDNA was produced, with a universal primer site and UMIs added in the process. TCRdb ran MiXCR on the 5' RACE reads and lists one entry per CDR3 protein. The sample lists around 320,000 distinct CDR3 sequences, around 9.3% occurring once. Germline V gene sequence: CDR1 DFQATT, CDR2 SNEGSKA (reference sequence). The CDR3 length is 15 residues. V shed 5 bases and J 2 bases; nucleotides not matched to a gene: 5. To note about this clonotype: Its matching antigen is unknown.

The J gene is TRBJ2-3, the V gene TRBV20-1, with 12 nucleotides matching TRBD1. The origin of this receptor is a man aged 18 to 29 who received the YFV17D yellow fever vaccine. Sample: CD4+ T cells sorted from PBMCs, taken 5 days after the yellow fever booster vaccination. CDR3 region: CSASGQGALTDTQYF. DNA for the CDR3: TGCAGTGCTTCGGGACAGGGGGCTCTCACAGATACGCAGTATTTT.